These 10 T cell receptor beta chains share one sample of origin, sequenced in a study of blood T cell repertoires in COVID-19. Only in-frame clones appear in the TCRdb table, and some are missing; sequencing was by immunoSEQ multiplex PCR. Altogether over 200,000 clones are present, about 86% being singletons, with the ten largest covering more than 2.5%. Sequenced sample: peripheral blood. The receptor source for this set is a woman aged 30 to 39 who had recovered from COVID-19.

The rearrangement links TRBV6-1 to TRBJ1-2; D is ambiguous. Germline V lookup: CDR1 MNHNS, CDR2 SASEGT. The CDR3 covers 13 residues. The germline V and J ends were trimmed by 3 bases and 8 bases, with 13 bases remaining between them. CDR3 DNA: TGTGCCAGCAGTGATACCGGGAGACTCGGCTACACCTTC. It yields the protein CASSDTGRLGYTF.

The chain recombines TRBV3-1 (or the pseudogene TRBV3-2) with TRBJ1-2; D ambiguous. Germline lookup yields CDR1 LGHDT and CDR2 YNNKEL (reference sequence). V was pared by 2 bases and J by 7 bases, with 8 bases between. The CDR3 runs to 12 residues. The CDR3 coding sequence is TGTGCCAGCAGCCAACACACGGGTGGCTACACCTTC. Translation: CASSQHTGGYTF.

The chain joins TRBV6-5 to TRBJ2-6, with 8 bases identical to TRBD1. Germline assignment: CDR1 MNHEY and CDR2 SVGAGI. This CDR3 contains 15 residues. J lost 3 bases, V lost 7 bases, and 5 bases had no gene match. The CDR3 loop is CASTSGGDGANVLTF. The CDR3, as DNA: TGTGCCAGCACCTCAGGGGGCGATGGGGCCAACGTCCTGACTTTC.

The gene calls are TRBV10-1 and TRBJ1-5; D uncertain. The CDR3 totals 13 residues. Looked up from germline, CDR1 is WNHNN and CDR2 is SYGVQD (reference sequence). Deletions cut 10 bases from V and 0 bases from J, with 10 bases between. In DNA form, the CDR3 reads TGCGCCAACACGAAAAATAGCAATCAGCCCCAGCATTTT. Translating it yields CANTKNSNQPQHF.

V is TRBV18 and J is TRBJ1-6, with 10 bases fitting TRBD1. Germline loops: CDR1 KGHSH, CDR2 LQKENI. Unmatched junction bases numbered 10, after V lost 4 bases and J lost 10 bases. This CDR3 has 16 residues. CDR3 protein: CASSRAGTGVSSPLHF. The CDR3 bases are TGTGCCAGCTCACGCGCCGGGACAGGGGTTAGCTCACCCCTCCACTTT.

This chain connects TRBV20-1 to TRBJ2-1; 7 bases map to TRBD2. The V segment lost 3 bases and the J segment 12 bases; nucleotides outside the gene matches: 11. CDR1 DFQATT and CDR2 SNEGSKA come from the germline V gene (reference sequence). The CDR3 is 13 residues long. The CDR3 DNA follows: TGCAGTGCTAGTAAGGTTGGGGGGAGGGTGCAGTTCTTC. Amino acids: CSASKVGGRVQFF.

The rearrangement uses TRBV6-1 and TRBJ2-7, with 12 bases aligning to TRBD2. Trimming removed 2 bases from V and 0 bases from J; junction bases left unmatched: 5. Germline values: CDR1 MNHNS, CDR2 SASEGT. The CDR3 sequence is 17 residues long. CDR3 nucleotides: TGTGCCAGCAGTGAATGGGGACTAGCGGGCACCTCCTACGAGCAGTACTTC. It codes for CASSEWGLAGTSYEQYF.

By share, this clone counts as medium-sized (0.01 to 0.1%). The rearrangement joins TRBV5-4 to TRBJ1-6; D ambiguous. The CDR3 has 15 residues. Trimming pared 3 bases from V and 9 bases from J, leaving 16 bases between. From germline, CDR1 is SGHNT and CDR2 YYREEE (reference sequence). CDR3 sequence reads: CASSSQLSSGSPLHF. In nucleotides, the CDR3 is TGTGCCAGCAGCTCCCAACTCTCCTCTGGTTCACCCCTCCACTTT.

The chain combines TRBV11-2 with TRBJ1-2; D unresolved. The CDR3 has 13 residues. Germline CDR1 is SGHAT and CDR2 is FQNNGV. V lost 4 bases to trimming and J lost 0 bases, with 6 bases between them. The CDR3 reads CASSYSSNYGYTF. The DNA of the CDR3 is TGTGCCAGCAGCTACTCCTCTAACTATGGCTACACCTTC.

The sample holds a few counts of this clone. The chain links TRBV3-1 (or the pseudogene TRBV3-2) to TRBJ1-1; D not certain. This CDR3 has 14 residues. Trimming removed 0 bases at V and 1 base at J, with 6 bases between. The germline V gene encodes CDR1 LGHDT and CDR2 YNNKEL (reference sequence). CDR3: CASSQEFSNTEAFF. Here the CDR3 DNA reads TGTGCCAGCAGCCAAGAATTCTCGAACACTGAAGCTTTCTTT.